A selection of T cell receptor beta chains follows, all from one sample in a study of T-cell memory formation after mild COVID-19. TCRdb passed the 5' RACE reads through MiXCR, listing each CDR3 protein once. The sample carries over 350,000 distinct CDR3 sequences, about 17% recorded once. The source material was PBMCs or a T cell subset sorted from them (not recorded which). All receptors derive from a man younger than 35 who had mild COVID-19 (a few samples of this study predate the infection). Cell type and time point are not known. Both conserved end residues are part of each CDR3. Some rows have no size entry. The others give once, few or many, or a class for an expanded clone.

abundance: few; v_gene: TRBV20-1; j_gene: TRBJ1-1; CDR3aa: CSASPGQGGTEAFF
abundance: .; v_gene: TRBV6-2/TRBV6-3; j_gene: TRBJ1-5; CDR3aa: CASRATGGFGPQHF
abundance: .; v_gene: TRBV18; j_gene: TRBJ2-5; CDR3aa: CASSPEAQETQYF
abundance: .; v_gene: TRBV27; j_gene: TRBJ2-5; CDR3aa: CASSLWGKQETQYF
abundance: few; v_gene: TRBV20-1; j_gene: TRBJ2-3; CDR3aa: CSARRLAVGDTQYF
abundance: many; v_gene: TRBV2; j_gene: TRBJ1-1; CDR3aa: CASSEGQGPLDTEAFF
abundance: .; v_gene: TRBV12-3/TRBV12-4; j_gene: TRBJ1-1; CDR3aa: CASSLSEGVAFF
abundance: .; v_gene: TRBV7-9; j_gene: TRBJ2-1; CDR3aa: CASSASVGTVNNEQFF
abundance: few; v_gene: TRBV15; j_gene: TRBJ2-3; CDR3aa: CATSARAGGSSDTQYF
abundance: .; v_gene: TRBV4-1; j_gene: TRBJ1-1; CDR3aa: CASSQADRRNTEAFF
abundance: .; v_gene: TRBV6-2/TRBV6-3; j_gene: TRBJ2-2; CDR3aa: CASGDGGNTGELFF
abundance: few; v_gene: TRBV7-2; j_gene: TRBJ1-6; CDR3aa: CASSHSPLHF
abundance: .; v_gene: TRBV27; j_gene: TRBJ1-2; CDR3aa: CASRRQGASYGYTF
abundance: .; v_gene: TRBV4-1; j_gene: TRBJ2-6; CDR3aa: CASSNSGANVLTF
abundance: few; v_gene: TRBV9; j_gene: TRBJ1-3; CDR3aa: CASSRGRDTIYF
abundance: .; v_gene: TRBV7-2; j_gene: TRBJ2-5; CDR3aa: CASRRGLETQYF
abundance: few; v_gene: TRBV7-6; j_gene: TRBJ2-7; CDR3aa: CASSRTIESSWQYF
abundance: few; v_gene: TRBV7-2; j_gene: TRBJ1-3; CDR3aa: CASSLVAGQAGNTIYF
abundance: many; v_gene: TRBV7-8; j_gene: TRBJ2-3; CDR3aa: CASSFPGTPRTVSTDTQYF
abundance: many; v_gene: TRBV18; j_gene: TRBJ1-5; CDR3aa: CASSPLRGNQPQHF
abundance: few; v_gene: TRBV6-2/TRBV6-3; j_gene: TRBJ1-5; CDR3aa: CASQVAGRQPQHF
abundance: .; v_gene: TRBV5-5; j_gene: TRBJ2-5; CDR3aa: CASSSIPGYAETQYF
abundance: many; v_gene: TRBV7-9; j_gene: TRBJ2-7; CDR3aa: CASSLSGEPREQYF
abundance: few; v_gene: TRBV29-1; j_gene: TRBJ2-7; CDR3aa: CSASRGLRAYEQYF
abundance: many; v_gene: TRBV7-9; j_gene: TRBJ2-1; CDR3aa: CASSPGQQQFF
abundance: few; v_gene: TRBV24-1; j_gene: TRBJ2-2; CDR3aa: CAIQVGGELFF
abundance: .; v_gene: TRBV28; j_gene: TRBJ1-1; CDR3aa: CASVWNTEAFF
abundance: .; v_gene: TRBV12-5; j_gene: TRBJ2-5; CDR3aa: CASGPGQGWETQYF
abundance: .; v_gene: TRBV5-1; j_gene: TRBJ1-1; CDR3aa: CASSLSATNTEAFF
abundance: once; v_gene: TRBV7-8; j_gene: TRBJ2-1; CDR3aa: CASSLNPLAGGPREQFF
abundance: .; v_gene: TRBV9; j_gene: TRBJ1-6; CDR3aa: CASSARGQGNSPLHF
abundance: few; v_gene: TRBV7-9; j_gene: TRBJ1-6; CDR3aa: CASSPTGQGDSPLHF
abundance: .; v_gene: TRBV2; j_gene: TRBJ2-1; CDR3aa: CASSEAVAGGYYINEQFF
abundance: few; v_gene: TRBV5-1; j_gene: TRBJ2-2; CDR3aa: CASSRPGELFF
abundance: few; v_gene: TRBV12-3/TRBV12-4; j_gene: TRBJ1-1; CDR3aa: CASSPDGPNTEAFF
abundance: .; v_gene: TRBV5-4; j_gene: TRBJ2-1; CDR3aa: CASSSGTDLSSYNEQFF
abundance: .; v_gene: TRBV9; j_gene: TRBJ2-3; CDR3aa: CASSGSGGSTDTQYF
abundance: .; v_gene: TRBV29-1; j_gene: TRBJ2-7; CDR3aa: CSVVIPGQRYEQYF
abundance: many; v_gene: TRBV2; j_gene: TRBJ2-6; CDR3aa: CASSETRAGANVLTF
abundance: few; v_gene: TRBV4-3; j_gene: TRBJ1-2; CDR3aa: CASSQAARGRVFDGYTF
abundance: .; v_gene: TRBV20-1; j_gene: TRBJ1-3; CDR3aa: CSATRGQGQGNTIYF
abundance: .; v_gene: TRBV24-1; j_gene: TRBJ2-2; CDR3aa: CATSDLDGNTGELFF
abundance: few; v_gene: TRBV20-1; j_gene: TRBJ1-5; CDR3aa: CSARDSRSLGTGNQPQHF
abundance: few; v_gene: TRBV6-2/TRBV6-3; j_gene: TRBJ2-1; CDR3aa: CASSRDSKEQFF
abundance: .; v_gene: TRBV2; j_gene: TRBJ1-1; CDR3aa: CASRQNRNTEAFF
abundance: few; v_gene: TRBV29-1; j_gene: TRBJ2-5; CDR3aa: CSVGAGETQYF
abundance: .; v_gene: TRBV6-5; j_gene: TRBJ2-1; CDR3aa: CASSRGGAGNEQFF
abundance: .; v_gene: TRBV7-2; j_gene: TRBJ1-4; CDR3aa: CASSFATRGEKLFF